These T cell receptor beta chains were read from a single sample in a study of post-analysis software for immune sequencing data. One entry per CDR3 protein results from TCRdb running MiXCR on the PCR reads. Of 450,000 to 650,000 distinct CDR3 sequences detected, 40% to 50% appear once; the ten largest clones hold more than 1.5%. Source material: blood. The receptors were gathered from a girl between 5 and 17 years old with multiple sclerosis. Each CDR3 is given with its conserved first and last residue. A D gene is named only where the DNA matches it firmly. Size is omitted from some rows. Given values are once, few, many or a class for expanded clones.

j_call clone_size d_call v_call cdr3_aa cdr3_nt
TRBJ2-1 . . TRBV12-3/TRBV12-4 CASRGAVYNEQFF TGTGCCAGCAGGGGGGCAGTCTACAATGAGCAGTTCTTC
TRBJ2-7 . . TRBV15 CATSMSRVNYEQYF TGTGCCACCAGCATGTCTAGGGTAAACTACGAGCAGTACTTC
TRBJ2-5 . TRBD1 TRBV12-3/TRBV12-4 CASKTGAEETQYF TGTGCCAGCAAGACAGGGGCAGAAGAGACCCAGTACTTC
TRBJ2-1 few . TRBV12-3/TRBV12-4 CASSSGEWDEQFF TGTGCCAGCAGTTCCGGGGAATGGGATGAGCAGTTCTTC
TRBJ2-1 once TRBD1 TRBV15 CATSRSGTEINEQFF TGTGCCACCAGCAGATCCGGGACAGAGATCAATGAGCAGTTCTTC
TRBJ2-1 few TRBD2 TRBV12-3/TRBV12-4 CASSPVRAGGNEQFF TGTGCCAGCAGCCCTGTCAGAGCGGGGGGGAATGAGCAGTTCTTC
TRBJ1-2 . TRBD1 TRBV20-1 CSAPDTRQGGGYTF TGCAGTGCTCCCGACACCAGACAGGGTGGGGGCTACACCTTC
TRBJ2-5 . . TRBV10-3 CAISDTTSGQETQYF TGTGCCATCAGTGACACGACAAGCGGACAAGAGACCCAGTACTTC
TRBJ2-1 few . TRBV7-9 CASSLVGEGEQFF TGTGCCAGCAGCTTAGTAGGCGAGGGGGAGCAGTTCTTC
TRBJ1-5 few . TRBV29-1 CSVATGTLGQPQHF TGCAGCGTTGCAACCGGGACCCTCGGGCAGCCCCAGCATTTT
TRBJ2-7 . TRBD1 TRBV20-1 CSASPRDRYSYEQYF TGCAGTGCTAGCCCCCGGGACAGGTACTCCTACGAGCAGTACTTC
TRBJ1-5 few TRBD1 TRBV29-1 CSVKGQGGQPQHF TGCAGCGTTAAGGGACAGGGCGGACAGCCCCAGCATTTT
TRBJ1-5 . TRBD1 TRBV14 CASSQEQGARNQPQHF TGTGCCAGCAGCCAAGAGCAGGGGGCACGCAATCAGCCCCAGCATTTT
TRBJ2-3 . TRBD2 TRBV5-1 CASSSPPGLAGGRRTDTQYF TGCGCCAGCAGCTCTCCACCGGGACTAGCGGGAGGACGAAGGACAGATACGCAGTATTTT
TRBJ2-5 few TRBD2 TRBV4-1 CASSQDSAGGNTETQYF TGCGCCAGCAGCCAAGATTCGGCGGGAGGTAACACTGAGACCCAGTACTTC
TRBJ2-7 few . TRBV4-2 CASSQVLREGEKYEQYF TGTGCCAGCAGCCAAGTCCTCCGCGAGGGGGAGAAGTACGAGCAGTACTTC
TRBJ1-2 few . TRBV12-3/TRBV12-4 CASSHRDHYGYTF TGTGCCAGCAGCCACAGGGATCACTATGGCTACACCTTC
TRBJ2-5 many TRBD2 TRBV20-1 CSAPLARGVLETQYF TGCAGTGCTCCACTAGCGCGGGGCGTATTGGAGACCCAGTACTTC
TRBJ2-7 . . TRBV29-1 CSVEDLSEHNEQYF TGCAGCGTTGAAGATCTGAGCGAACACAATGAGCAGTACTTC
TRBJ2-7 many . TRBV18 CASSPGAYEQYF TGCGCCAGCAGCCCCGGGGCCTACGAGCAGTACTTC
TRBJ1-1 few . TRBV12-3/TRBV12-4 CASSGGAEAFF TGTGCCAGCAGCGGGGGGGCTGAAGCTTTCTTT
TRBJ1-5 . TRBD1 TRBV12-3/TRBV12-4 CASSEKGARQPQHF TGTGCCAGCAGTGAGAAGGGGGCGCGTCAGCCCCAGCATTTT
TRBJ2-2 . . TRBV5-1 CASSFDRLNTGELFF TGCGCCAGCAGCTTCGACAGACTGAACACCGGGGAGCTGTTTTTT
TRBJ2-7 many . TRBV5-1 CASSLDSISYEQYF TGCGCCAGCAGCCTGGACAGTATCTCCTACGAGCAGTACTTC
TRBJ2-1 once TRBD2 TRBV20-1 CSARDLLAGVANEQFF TGCAGTGCTAGAGATCTACTAGCGGGAGTGGCTAATGAGCAGTTCTTC
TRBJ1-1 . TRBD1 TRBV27 CASSFDREVANTEAFF TGTGCCAGCAGTTTTGACAGGGAGGTTGCGAACACTGAAGCTTTCTTT
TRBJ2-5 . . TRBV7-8 CASSQRQTQYF TGTGCCAGCAGCCAACGGCAGACCCAGTACTTC
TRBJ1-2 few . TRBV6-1 CASRLQHDYGYTF TGTGCCAGCAGACTACAGCACGACTATGGCTACACCTTC
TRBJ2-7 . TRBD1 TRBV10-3 CAINPGQGGFSSYEQYF TGTGCCATCAATCCGGGACAGGGGGGATTCAGCTCCTACGAGCAGTACTTC
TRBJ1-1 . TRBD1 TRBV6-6 CASRQGAGTEAFF TGTGCCAGCAGGCAGGGGGCAGGCACTGAAGCTTTCTTT
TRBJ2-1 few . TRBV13 CASSFVLGQYNEQFF TGTGCCAGCAGCTTTGTCCTGGGACAATACAATGAGCAGTTCTTC
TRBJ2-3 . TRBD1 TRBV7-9 CASSEGQRTDTQYF TGTGCCAGCAGCGAGGGACAGCGGACAGATACGCAGTATTTT
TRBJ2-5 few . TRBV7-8 CASSLGFGETQYF TGTGCCAGCAGCTTAGGCTTCGGAGAGACCCAGTACTTC
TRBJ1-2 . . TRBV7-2 CASSPTPVAGTSLGYTF TGTGCCAGCAGCCCCACGCCCGTAGCCGGGACCTCCCTCGGCTACACCTTC
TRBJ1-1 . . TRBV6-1 CASGTGRNTEAFF TGTGCCAGCGGAACAGGGCGAAACACTGAAGCTTTCTTT
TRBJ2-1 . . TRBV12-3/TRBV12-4 CASSPSGVSYNEQFF TGTGCCAGCAGTCCCTCTGGGGTATCGTACAATGAGCAGTTCTTC